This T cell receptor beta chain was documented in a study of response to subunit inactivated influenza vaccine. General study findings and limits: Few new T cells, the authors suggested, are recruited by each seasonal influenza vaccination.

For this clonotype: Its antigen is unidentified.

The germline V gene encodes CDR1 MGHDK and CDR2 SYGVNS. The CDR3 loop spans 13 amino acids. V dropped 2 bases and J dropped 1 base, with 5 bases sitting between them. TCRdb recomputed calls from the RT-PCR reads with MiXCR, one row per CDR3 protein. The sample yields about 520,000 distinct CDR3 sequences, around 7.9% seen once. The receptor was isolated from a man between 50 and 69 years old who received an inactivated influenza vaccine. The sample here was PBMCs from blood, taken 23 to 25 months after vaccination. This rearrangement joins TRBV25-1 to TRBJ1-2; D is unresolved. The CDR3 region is CASSETSNYGYTF. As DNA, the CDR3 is TGTGCCAGCAGTGAAACAAGTAACTATGGCTACACCTTC.